These T cell receptor beta chains were read from a single sample in a study of blood T cell repertoires in COVID-19. Method: immunoSEQ multiplex PCR; TCRdb's copy keeps in-frame clones and lacks some. The top ten hold roughly 12% of the sample, which has 250,000 to 300,000 clones, roughly 90% seen once. Sequenced input: peripheral blood. These receptors all come from a woman aged 25 to 39 with COVID-19, enrolled during active disease. CDR3s include the opening cysteine and the closing phenylalanine or tryptophan. D genes are given only for firm matches. Clone size is given for some rows only: seen once, a few or many times, or a class if the clone is expanded.

TRBD2	TRBJ2-1	17	TRBV24-1	.	TGTGCCACCAGTGATTTCCGGCCTAGCGGGGGTTCAGTTGAGCAGTTCTTC	CATSDFRPSGGSVEQFF
.	TRBJ1-4	16	TRBV7-9	.	TGTGCCAGCAGCCCCGACACCGAAGGAACTAATGAAAAACTGTTTTTT	CASSPDTEGTNEKLFF
.	TRBJ2-1	14	TRBV5-1	.	TGCGCCAGCAGCTTGCCGGGGTCCTACAATGAGCAGTTCTTC	CASSLPGSYNEQFF
.	TRBJ2-5	18	TRBV14	few	TGTGCCAGCAGCCTGTCCAGCGTCCTAAACCCTCAGAAAGAGACCCAGTACTTC	CASSLSSVLNPQKETQYF
.	TRBJ1-2	13	TRBV24-1	.	TGTGCCACCAGTGACCCCAGCGCTTATGGCTACACCTTC	CATSDPSAYGYTF
.	TRBJ1-6	15	TRBV14	.	TGTGCCAGCAGCCAATCGCAGGGCAATAATTCACCCCTCCACTTT	CASSQSQGNNSPLHF
TRBD1	TRBJ2-7	15	TRBV3-1/TRBV3-2	.	TGTGCCAGCAGCCAAGACAGGGGGAACCCCTACGAGCAGTACTTC	CASSQDRGNPYEQYF
TRBD2	TRBJ2-7	14	TRBV27	.	TGTGCCAGCAGTTTTGCGGGGGACTCCTACGAGCAGTACTTC	CASSFAGDSYEQYF
TRBD2	TRBJ2-3	16	TRBV6-4	few	TGTGCCAGCAGTGCCTCCCCGGCTAGCGGAACAGATACGCAGTATTTT	CASSASPASGTDTQYF
.	TRBJ1-1	19	TRBV27	.	TGTGCCAGCAGTCTCTCCCCCCGCCGGGACACTCCCTTGAACACTGAAGCTTTCTTT	CASSLSPRRDTPLNTEAFF
.	TRBJ2-7	14	TRBV5-1	.	TGCGCCAGCAGCTTGGTTCCAGGGTCCTACGAGCAGTACTTC	CASSLVPGSYEQYF
.	TRBJ1-1	14	TRBV27	.	TGTGCCAGCAGTTTGATGCAGGGGATCGCTGAAGCTTTCTTT	CASSLMQGIAEAFF
TRBD2	TRBJ2-1	13	TRBV3-1/TRBV3-2	.	TGTGCCAGCAGCCAAGATTTGGGGCGGGGGGAGTTCTTC	CASSQDLGRGEFF
.	TRBJ1-2	15	TRBV28	.	TGTGCCAGCAGCTACCCGGGGGGACGGGGAGATGGCTACACCTTC	CASSYPGGRGDGYTF
TRBD2	TRBJ2-5	15	TRBV5-4	.	TGTGCCAGCAGCCGGTACGGGGGGGAACTAGAGACCCAGTACTTC	CASSRYGGELETQYF
.	TRBJ2-5	14	TRBV5-6	.	TGTGCCAGCAGCTTGGACGTGGGCCTGGAGACCCAGTACTTC	CASSLDVGLETQYF
.	TRBJ2-3	15	TRBV10-2	.	TGCGCCAGCAGTGAGCATGGGACTCCCACAGATACGCAGTATTTT	CASSEHGTPTDTQYF
.	TRBJ1-2	13	TRBV10-3	.	TGTGCCATCAGTGGGTCAGGGGATCCCGGCTACACCTTC	CAISGSGDPGYTF
.	TRBJ1-4	12	TRBV12-3/TRBV12-4	.	TGTGCCAGCTCACTACTAGGTGAAAAACTGTTTTTT	CASSLLGEKLFF
.	TRBJ1-6	15	TRBV3-1/TRBV3-2	.	TGTGCCAGCAGCTTGAGTTTGACAGTTAATTCACCCCTCCACTTT	CASSLSLTVNSPLHF
.	TRBJ1-4	17	TRBV3-1/TRBV3-2	.	TGTGCCAGCAGCCAAGATCCATTAGGGGGAATTAATGAAAAACTGTTTTTT	CASSQDPLGGINEKLFF
TRBD2	TRBJ2-5	15	TRBV7-2	.	TGTGCCAGCAGCTTAGTGTCTAGCGGGGGGAAGACCCAGTACTTC	CASSLVSSGGKTQYF
.	TRBJ2-7	15	TRBV5-4	few	TGTGCCAGCAGCACACGGACCGAAGCGGCCCACGAGCAGTACTTC	CASSTRTEAAHEQYF